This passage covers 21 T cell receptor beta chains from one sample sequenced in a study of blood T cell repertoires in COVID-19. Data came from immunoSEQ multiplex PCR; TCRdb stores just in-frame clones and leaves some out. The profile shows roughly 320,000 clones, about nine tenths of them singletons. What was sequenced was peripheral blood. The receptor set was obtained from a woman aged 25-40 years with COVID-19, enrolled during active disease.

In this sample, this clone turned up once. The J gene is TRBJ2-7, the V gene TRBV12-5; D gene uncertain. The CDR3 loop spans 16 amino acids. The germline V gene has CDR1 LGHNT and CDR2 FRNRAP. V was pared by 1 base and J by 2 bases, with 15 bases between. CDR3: CASGLGLVGSTYEQYF. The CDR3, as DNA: TGTGCTAGTGGTTTGGGATTGGTGGGCTCCACCTACGAGCAGTACTTC.

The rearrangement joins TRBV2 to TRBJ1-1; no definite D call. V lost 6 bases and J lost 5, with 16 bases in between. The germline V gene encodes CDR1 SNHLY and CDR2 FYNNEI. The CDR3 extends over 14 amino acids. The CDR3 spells CASRSEGRGTEAFF. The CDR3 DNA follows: TGTGCCAGCAGATCGGAGGGTAGAGGGACTGAAGCTTTCTTT.

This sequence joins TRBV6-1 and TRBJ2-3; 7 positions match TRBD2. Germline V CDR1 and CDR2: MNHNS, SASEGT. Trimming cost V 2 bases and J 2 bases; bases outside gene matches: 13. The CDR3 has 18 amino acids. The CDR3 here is CASSELMRSGKATDTQYF. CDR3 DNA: TGTGCCAGCAGTGAACTAATGAGGAGCGGGAAGGCCACAGATACGCAGTATTTT.

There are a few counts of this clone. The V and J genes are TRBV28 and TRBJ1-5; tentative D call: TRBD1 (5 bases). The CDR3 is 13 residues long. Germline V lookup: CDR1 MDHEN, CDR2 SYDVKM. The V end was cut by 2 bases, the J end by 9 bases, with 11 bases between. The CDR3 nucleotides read TGTGCCAGCAGTTTAGGGGCTTCTGGGCCCCAGCATTTT. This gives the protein CASSLGASGPQHF.

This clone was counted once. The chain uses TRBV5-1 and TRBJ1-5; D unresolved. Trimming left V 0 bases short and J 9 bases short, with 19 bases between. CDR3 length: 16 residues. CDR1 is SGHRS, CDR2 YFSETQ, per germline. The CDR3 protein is CASSLDGHSSSGPQHF. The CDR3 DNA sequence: TGCGCCAGCAGCTTGGACGGCCACTCTTCGTCGGGGCCCCAGCATTTT.

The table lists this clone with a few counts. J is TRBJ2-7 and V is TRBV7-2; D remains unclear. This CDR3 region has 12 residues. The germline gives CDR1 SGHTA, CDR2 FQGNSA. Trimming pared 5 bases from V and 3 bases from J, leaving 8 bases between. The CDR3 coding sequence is TGTGCCAGCAGCCCCCCCGGCTACGAGCAGTACTTC. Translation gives CASSPPGYEQYF.

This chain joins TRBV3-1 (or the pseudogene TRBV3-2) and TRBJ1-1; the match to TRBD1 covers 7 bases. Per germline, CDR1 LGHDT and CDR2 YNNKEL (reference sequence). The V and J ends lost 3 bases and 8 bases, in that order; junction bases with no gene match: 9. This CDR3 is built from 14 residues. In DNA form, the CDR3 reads TGTGCCAGCAGCCAGGGGGTAGGGACAGAAGAAGCTTTCTTT. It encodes CASSQGVGTEEAFF.

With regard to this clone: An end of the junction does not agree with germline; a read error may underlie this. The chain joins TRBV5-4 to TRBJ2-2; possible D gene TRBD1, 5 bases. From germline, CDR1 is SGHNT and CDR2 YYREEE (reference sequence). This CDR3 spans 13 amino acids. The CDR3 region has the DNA TGTGCCAGCAGCGGGCAGGGAACCGGAGAGCTGTTTTTT. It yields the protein CASSGQGTGELFF.

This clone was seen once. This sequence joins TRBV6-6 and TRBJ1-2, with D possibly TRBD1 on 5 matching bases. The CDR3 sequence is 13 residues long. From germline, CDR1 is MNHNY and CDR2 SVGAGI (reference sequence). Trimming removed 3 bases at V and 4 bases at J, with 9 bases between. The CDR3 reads CASSYDSPYGYTF. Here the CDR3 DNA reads TGTGCCAGCAGTTATGACAGTCCCTATGGCTACACCTTC.

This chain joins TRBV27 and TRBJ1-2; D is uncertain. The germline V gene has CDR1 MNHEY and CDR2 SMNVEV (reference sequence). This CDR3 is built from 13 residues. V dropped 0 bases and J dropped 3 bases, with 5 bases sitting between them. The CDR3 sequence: CASSLSAYYGYTF. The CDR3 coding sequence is TGTGCCAGCAGTTTATCGGCCTACTATGGCTACACCTTC.

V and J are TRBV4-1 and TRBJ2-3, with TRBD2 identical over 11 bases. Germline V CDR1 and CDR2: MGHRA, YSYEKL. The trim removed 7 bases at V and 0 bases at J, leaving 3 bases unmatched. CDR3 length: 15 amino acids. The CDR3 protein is CASTRLAGSTDTQYF. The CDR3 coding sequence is TGCGCCAGCACCCGACTAGCGGGGAGCACAGATACGCAGTATTTT.

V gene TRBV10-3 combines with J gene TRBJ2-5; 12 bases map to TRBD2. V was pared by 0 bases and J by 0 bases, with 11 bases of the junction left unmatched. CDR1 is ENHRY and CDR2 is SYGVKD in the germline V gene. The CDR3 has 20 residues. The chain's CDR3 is CAISESTPRLAGADQETQYF. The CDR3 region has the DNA TGTGCCATCAGTGAGTCGACCCCGCGACTAGCGGGGGCCGACCAAGAGACCCAGTACTTC.

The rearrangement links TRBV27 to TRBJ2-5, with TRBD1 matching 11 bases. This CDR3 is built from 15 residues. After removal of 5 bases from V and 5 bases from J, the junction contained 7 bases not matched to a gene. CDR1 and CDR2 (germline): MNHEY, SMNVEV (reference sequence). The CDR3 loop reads CASSQGQGAGETQYF. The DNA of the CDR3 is TGTGCCAGCAGTCAAGGACAGGGGGCGGGGGAGACCCAGTACTTC.

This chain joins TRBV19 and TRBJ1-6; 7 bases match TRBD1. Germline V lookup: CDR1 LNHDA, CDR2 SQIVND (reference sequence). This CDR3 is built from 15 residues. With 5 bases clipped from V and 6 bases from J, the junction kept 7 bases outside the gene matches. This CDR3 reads CASSEGQTLNSPLHF. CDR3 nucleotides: TGTGCCAGTAGTGAGGGACAGACCCTTAATTCACCCCTCCACTTT.

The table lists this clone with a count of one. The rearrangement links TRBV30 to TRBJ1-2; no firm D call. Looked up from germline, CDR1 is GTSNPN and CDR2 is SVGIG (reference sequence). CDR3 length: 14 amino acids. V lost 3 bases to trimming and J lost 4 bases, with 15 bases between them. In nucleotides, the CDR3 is TGTGCCTGGAGCCCCGGGGTTTGGAGCTATGGCTACACCTTC. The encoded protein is CAWSPGVWSYGYTF.

The CDR3 here is CASSLSTAYEKLFF. In DNA form, the CDR3 reads TGTGCCAGCAGCTTAAGTACAGCTTATGAAAAACTGTTTTTT. The chain employs TRBV5-8 and TRBJ1-4; D ambiguous. Germline CDR1 SGHTS, CDR2 YDEGEE. There are 14 residues in the CDR3. V was cut by 2 bases and J by 6 bases, with 11 bases left in between.

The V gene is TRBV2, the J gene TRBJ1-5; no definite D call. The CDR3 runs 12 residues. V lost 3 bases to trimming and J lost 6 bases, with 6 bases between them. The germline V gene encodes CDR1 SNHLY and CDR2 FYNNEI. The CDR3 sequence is CASSDPSQPQHF. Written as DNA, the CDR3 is TGTGCCAGCAGTGATCCTAGTCAGCCCCAGCATTTT.

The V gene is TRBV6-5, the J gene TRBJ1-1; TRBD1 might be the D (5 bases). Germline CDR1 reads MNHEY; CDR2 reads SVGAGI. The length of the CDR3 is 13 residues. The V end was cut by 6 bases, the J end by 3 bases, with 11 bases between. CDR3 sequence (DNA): TGTGCCAGCAGCTATGACAGATACACTGAAGCTTTCTTT. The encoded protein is CASSYDRYTEAFF.

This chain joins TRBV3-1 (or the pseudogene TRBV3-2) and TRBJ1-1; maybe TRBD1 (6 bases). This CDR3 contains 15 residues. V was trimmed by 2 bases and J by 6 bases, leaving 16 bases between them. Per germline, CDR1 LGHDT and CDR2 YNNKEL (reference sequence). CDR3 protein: CASSQPGQGDPEAFF. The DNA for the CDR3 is TGTGCCAGCAGCCAACCGGGACAAGGGGACCCTGAAGCTTTCTTT.

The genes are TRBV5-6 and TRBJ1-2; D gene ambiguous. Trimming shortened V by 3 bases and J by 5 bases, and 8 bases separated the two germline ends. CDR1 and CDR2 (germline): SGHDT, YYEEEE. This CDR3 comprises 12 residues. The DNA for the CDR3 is TGTGCCAGCAGCTACGGGAGTTATGGCTACACCTTC. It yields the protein CASSYGSYGYTF.

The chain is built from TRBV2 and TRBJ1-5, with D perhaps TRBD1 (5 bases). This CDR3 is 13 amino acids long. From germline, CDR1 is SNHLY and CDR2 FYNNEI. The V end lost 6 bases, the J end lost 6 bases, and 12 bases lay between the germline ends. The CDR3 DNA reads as TGTGCCAGCAGACAGGATTCTGCTCAGCCCCAGCATTTT. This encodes CASRQDSAQPQHF.